Listed below are T cell receptor beta chains from one sample, sequenced in a study of graft-versus-host responses after intestinal transplantation. Their recognized antigens are unknown. Method: immunoSEQ multiplex PCR; TCRdb's copy keeps in-frame clones and lacks some. Of about 66,000 clones in the sample, about nine tenths are singletons; the top ten hold about 1.3%. The source material was unstimulated CD8+ T cells sorted from spleen or lymph node cells, sampled before intestinal transplant. The receptors shown here come from a human donor who received an intestinal transplant. Each CDR3 is given with its conserved first and last residue. D genes are given only for firm matches.

CDR3aa: CASSLPYRDRGNTADTQYF; d_gene: TRBD1; j_gene: TRBJ2-3; v_gene: TRBV13
CDR3aa: CASSVVGGETEQFF; d_gene: TRBD2; j_gene: TRBJ2-1; v_gene: TRBV9
CDR3aa: CASSLPGLAAYKQFF; d_gene: TRBD2; j_gene: TRBJ2-1; v_gene: TRBV5-1
CDR3aa: CASSYGGATEAFF; d_gene: -; j_gene: TRBJ1-1; v_gene: TRBV6-6
CDR3aa: CASSYGGATDTQYF; d_gene: -; j_gene: TRBJ2-3; v_gene: TRBV6-5
CDR3aa: CASNYPGQNEAFF; d_gene: TRBD1; j_gene: TRBJ1-1; v_gene: TRBV5-1
CDR3aa: CASSSPLRGEQYF; d_gene: -; j_gene: TRBJ2-7; v_gene: TRBV27
CDR3aa: CASSVGGGIDIQYF; d_gene: TRBD2; j_gene: TRBJ2-4; v_gene: TRBV9
CDR3aa: CASSPVPQGNGYTF; d_gene: -; j_gene: TRBJ1-2; v_gene: TRBV6-5
CDR3aa: CASSEGANGYTF; d_gene: -; j_gene: TRBJ1-2; v_gene: TRBV2
CDR3aa: CASSLGGVWGGGELFF; d_gene: TRBD2; j_gene: TRBJ2-2; v_gene: TRBV27
CDR3aa: CASSELETQYF; d_gene: -; j_gene: TRBJ2-5; v_gene: TRBV19
CDR3aa: CASSFGRGESYNEQFF; d_gene: -; j_gene: TRBJ2-1; v_gene: TRBV13
CDR3aa: CASSGTTGGAYGYTF; d_gene: TRBD1; j_gene: TRBJ1-2; v_gene: TRBV7-6
CDR3aa: CASSYPPGHTNYGYTF; d_gene: -; j_gene: TRBJ1-2; v_gene: TRBV6-6
CDR3aa: CASSYAGGHQPQHF; d_gene: -; j_gene: TRBJ1-5; v_gene: TRBV6-6
CDR3aa: CASSHPVGTGAPLDTQYF; d_gene: TRBD1; j_gene: TRBJ2-3; v_gene: TRBV7-9
CDR3aa: CSVRDTTSYEQYF; d_gene: -; j_gene: TRBJ2-7; v_gene: TRBV29-1
CDR3aa: CASSASSGGAGETQYF; d_gene: TRBD2; j_gene: TRBJ2-5; v_gene: TRBV9
CDR3aa: CASSVAGGNTIYF; d_gene: -; j_gene: TRBJ1-3; v_gene: TRBV9
CDR3aa: CASSQDWQGGYGYTF; d_gene: TRBD1; j_gene: TRBJ1-2; v_gene: TRBV4-2
CDR3aa: CASQGGVEQFF; d_gene: -; j_gene: TRBJ2-1; v_gene: TRBV6-1
CDR3aa: CASSLALNYGYTF; d_gene: -; j_gene: TRBJ1-2; v_gene: TRBV27
CDR3aa: CASSTDRGSQPQHF; d_gene: TRBD1; j_gene: TRBJ1-5; v_gene: TRBV19
CDR3aa: CASDRWGIAGGLSNEQFF; d_gene: TRBD2; j_gene: TRBJ2-1; v_gene: TRBV5-6
CDR3aa: CASSPGQGAIEKLFF; d_gene: TRBD1; j_gene: TRBJ1-4; v_gene: TRBV27
CDR3aa: CSVHAGSSYNEQFF; d_gene: -; j_gene: TRBJ2-1; v_gene: TRBV29-1
CDR3aa: CASSMGRMNTEAFF; d_gene: -; j_gene: TRBJ1-1; v_gene: TRBV19
CDR3aa: CASSEVGRYSEAFF; d_gene: -; j_gene: TRBJ1-1; v_gene: TRBV6-1